A single sample is the source of the 12 T cell receptor beta chains below, sequenced in a study of response to subunit inactivated influenza vaccine. TCRdb independently ran MiXCR on the RT-PCR reads; one entry per CDR3 protein. In the table there are about 700,000 distinct CDR3 sequences, 15% to 19% of which are singletons. The source material was PBMCs from blood, sampled roughly 13 days after vaccination. These TCRs come from a man aged 45-65 years who received an inactivated influenza vaccine.

The chain carries TRBV20-1 and TRBJ2-7, with D tentatively TRBD1 (5 bases). Germline V gives CDR1 DFQATT, CDR2 SNEGSKA (reference sequence). The V end was cut by 6 bases, the J end by 3 bases, with 24 bases between. This CDR3 region has 16 residues. The CDR3 bases are TGCAGTGCCTTAGACAGTCTTAAAGGTGTCGGCTACGAGCAGTACTTC. Protein sequence: CSALDSLKGVGYEQYF.

There are a few counts of this clonotype. V gene TRBV27 combines with J gene TRBJ2-7, with TRBD1 matching over 7 bases. There are 15 residues in the CDR3. Looked up from germline, CDR1 is MNHEY and CDR2 is SMNVEV (reference sequence). V shed 6 bases and J 2 bases; nucleotides not matched to a gene: 10. CDR3 nucleotides: TGTGCCAGCAGCCGCAAACCCGACAGGGCCTACGAGCAGTACTTC. Its translation: CASSRKPDRAYEQYF.

There are many counts of this clonotype. The J gene is TRBJ2-3, the V gene TRBV5-1; D is possibly TRBD2 (5 bases). The CDR3 consists of 15 residues. Looked up from germline, CDR1 is SGHRS and CDR2 is YFSETQ. Trimming stripped 4 bases from V and 2 bases from J, with 14 bases between. CDR3 in DNA: TGCGCCAGCAGCCAAGAGGGCGAGTTCACAGATACGCAGTATTTT. It encodes CASSQEGEFTDTQYF. Supplemented by reference TRBV5-1 and TRBJ2-3, the full variable domain reads KAGVTQTPRYLIKTRGQQVTLSCSPISGHRSVSWYQQTPGQGLQFLFEYFSETQRNKGNFPGRFSGRQFSNSRSEMNVSTLELGDSALYLCASSQEGEFTDTQYFGPGTRLTVL.

The chain employs TRBV20-1 and TRBJ2-7, with D possibly matching TRBD2 (6 bases). CDR1 is DFQATT and CDR2 is SNEGSKA in the germline V gene (reference sequence). This CDR3 is built from 14 residues. V was pared by 6 bases and J by 2 bases, with 17 bases between. DNA for the CDR3: TGCAGTGCAGTACGGCCCCCGGGGGCCTACGAGCAGTACTTC. Its protein is CSAVRPPGAYEQYF.

The V and J genes are TRBV11-2 and TRBJ2-5, with a tentative D call TRBD1 (6 bases). Germline loops: CDR1 SGHAT, CDR2 FQNNGV. The CDR3 is made up of 15 amino acids. Trimming shortened V by 3 bases and J by 2 bases, and 13 bases separated the two germline ends. The CDR3 coding sequence is TGTGCCAGCAGCTTTGGGACACACTCACAAGAGACCCAGTACTTC. This sequence encodes CASSFGTHSQETQYF. Using reference TRBV11-2 and TRBJ2-5 for the parts outside the CDR3, the full variable domain is EAGVAQSPRYKIIEKRQSVAFWCNPISGHATLYWYQQILGQGPKLLIQFQNNGVVDDSQLPKDRFSAERLKGVDSTLKIQPAKLEDSAVYLCASSFGTHSQETQYFGPGTRLLVL.

The sample holds one count of this clonotype. This clone may be a read error of a much larger clone one base away. This rearrangement joins TRBV12-3 or TRBV12-4 to TRBJ2-5; 9 positions match TRBD2. This CDR3 is 15 amino acids long. Losses at the gene ends were 5 bases for V and 1 base for J; bases not matched to a gene: 5. The CDR3 here is CASSPQTSGQETQYF. DNA of the CDR3: TGTGCCAGCAGTCCTCAGACTAGCGGCCAAGAGACCCAGTACTTC.

The chain joins TRBV7-2 to TRBJ1-2; D is unclear. The V end lost 1 base, the J end lost 7 bases, and 13 bases lay between the germline ends. Per germline, CDR1 SGHTA and CDR2 FQGNSA. This CDR3 has 14 amino acids. CDR3 sequence reads: CASSLVAAEGGYTF. CDR3 sequence (DNA): TGTGCCAGCAGCTTAGTGGCCGCAGAGGGTGGCTACACCTTC.

This clonotype came up many times. The rearrangement uses TRBV7-2 and TRBJ1-4; 7 bases match TRBD1. The germline CDR1 and CDR2 sequences are SGHTA and FQGNSA. The CDR3 contains 17 residues. V shed 4 bases, J shed 0 bases, and the junction held 8 bases outside the gene matches. The DNA for the CDR3 is TGTGCCAGCAGCTCCCGACAGGGATTCGCAACTAATGAAAAACTGTTTTTT. Translation: CASSSRQGFATNEKLFF. Full variable domain (outside the CDR3, taken from reference TRBV7-2 and TRBJ1-4): GAGVSQSPSNKVTEKGKDVELRCDPISGHTALYWYRQSLGQGLEFLIYFQGNSAPDKSGLPSDRFSAERTGGSVSTLTIQRTQQEDSAVYLCASSSRQGFATNEKLFFGSGTQLSVL.

This clonotype came up many times. V gene TRBV29-1 combines with J gene TRBJ2-3; D is possibly TRBD1 (5 bases). With 1 base removed from V and 4 bases from J, the gap between germline ends came to 12 bases. The CDR3 is 14 amino acids. Germline values: CDR1 SQVTM, CDR2 ANQGSEA. The CDR3 DNA reads as TGCAGCGTTGAAGGGGGCAGGGATTCAGATACGCAGTATTTT. Protein sequence: CSVEGGRDSDTQYF.

This clonotype has ten or more counts. The V and J genes are TRBV12-3 or TRBV12-4 and TRBJ2-1; tentatively, D is TRBD2 (7 bases). The CDR3 sequence is 13 residues long. V shed 0 bases and J shed 9 bases, with 9 bases lying between them. This CDR3 reads CASSLAGGGEQFF. CDR3 in DNA: TGTGCCAGCAGTTTAGCGGGAGGGGGTGAGCAGTTCTTC.

This clonotype showed up just a few times. For the CDR3, the DNA is TGTGCCAGCAGCATAGTACCGGGACAGGGGACCTACGAGCAGTACTTC. This sequence encodes CASSIVPGQGTYEQYF. The chain couples TRBV7-8 to TRBJ2-7, with 10 bases fitting TRBD1. V lost 5 bases and J lost 2; bases outside the gene matches: 9. The CDR3 extends over 16 amino acids. Germline-derived CDR1 and CDR2 are SGHVS and FQNEAQ.

This clonotype occurred a few times. The chain is built from TRBV29-1 and TRBJ2-1; perhaps D is TRBD1 or TRBD2 (5 bases each). The CDR3 loop spans 14 amino acids. The V end lost 3 bases, the J end lost 6 bases, and 15 bases lay between the germline ends. Germline values: CDR1 SQVTM, CDR2 ANQGSEA. The CDR3 is CSVDPGRSGNEQFF. CDR3 sequence (DNA): TGCAGCGTTGACCCGGGACGGAGTGGCAATGAGCAGTTCTTC.